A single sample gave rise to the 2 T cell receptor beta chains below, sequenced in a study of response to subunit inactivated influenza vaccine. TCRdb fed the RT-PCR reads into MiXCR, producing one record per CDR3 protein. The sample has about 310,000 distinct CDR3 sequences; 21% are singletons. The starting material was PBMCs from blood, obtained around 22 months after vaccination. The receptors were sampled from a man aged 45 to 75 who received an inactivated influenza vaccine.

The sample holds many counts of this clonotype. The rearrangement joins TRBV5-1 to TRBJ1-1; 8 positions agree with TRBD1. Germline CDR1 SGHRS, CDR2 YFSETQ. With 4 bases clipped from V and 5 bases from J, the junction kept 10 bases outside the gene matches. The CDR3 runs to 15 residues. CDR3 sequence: CASSPWTGWVTEAFF. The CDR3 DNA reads TGCGCCAGCAGCCCCTGGACAGGGTGGGTTACTGAAGCTTTCTTT.

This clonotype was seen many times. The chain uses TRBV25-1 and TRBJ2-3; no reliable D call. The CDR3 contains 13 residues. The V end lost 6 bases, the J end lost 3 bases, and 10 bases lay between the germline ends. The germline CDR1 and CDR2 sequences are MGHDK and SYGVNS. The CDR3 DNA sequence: TGTGCCAGCAGGCCCAGTGGGACAGATACGCAGTATTTT. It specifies CASRPSGTDTQYF. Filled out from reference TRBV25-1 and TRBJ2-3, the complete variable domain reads EADIYQTPRYLVIGTGKKITLECSQTMGHDKMYWYQQDPGMELHLIHYSYGVNSTEKGDLSSESTVSRIRTEHFPLTLESARPSHTSQYLCASRPSGTDTQYFGPGTRLTVL.